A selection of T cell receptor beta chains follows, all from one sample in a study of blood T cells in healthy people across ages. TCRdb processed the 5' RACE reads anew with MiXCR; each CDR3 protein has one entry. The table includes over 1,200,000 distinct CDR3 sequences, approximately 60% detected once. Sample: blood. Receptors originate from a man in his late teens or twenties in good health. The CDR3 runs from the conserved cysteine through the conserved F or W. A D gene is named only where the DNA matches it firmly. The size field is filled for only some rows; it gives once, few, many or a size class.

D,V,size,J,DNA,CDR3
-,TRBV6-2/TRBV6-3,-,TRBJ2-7,TGTGCCACCCAACCCCGCGGATATTACGAGCAGTACTTC,CATQPRGYYEQYF
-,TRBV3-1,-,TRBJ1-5,TGTGCCAGCAGCCCCGACGGGGGGGTAAGCAATCAGCCCCAGCATTTT,CASSPDGGVSNQPQHF
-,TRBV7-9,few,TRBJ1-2,TGTGCCAGCAGCTTCGGGGACACGCTCTATGGCTACACCTTC,CASSFGDTLYGYTF
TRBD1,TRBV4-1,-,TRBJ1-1,TGCGCCAGCAGCCAAGGTACAGGGGGATTCTCGAACACTGAAGCTTTCTTT,CASSQGTGGFSNTEAFF
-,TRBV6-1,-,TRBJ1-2,TGTGCCAGCAGTGGCCAATCTGGCACAGGGCTAAACTATGGCTACACCTTC,CASSGQSGTGLNYGYTF
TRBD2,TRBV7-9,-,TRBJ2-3,TGTGCCAGCAGCTTATTGGCGCTAGCGGGAGCCACAGATACGCAGTATTTT,CASSLLALAGATDTQYF
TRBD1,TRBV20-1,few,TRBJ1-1,TGCAGTGCTAGAGGGGACAGGGGGAACACTGAAGCTTTCTTT,CSARGDRGNTEAFF
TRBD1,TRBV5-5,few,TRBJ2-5,TGTGCCAGCAGCCGTATACAGGGGGCGTTGGAGACCCAGTACTTC,CASSRIQGALETQYF
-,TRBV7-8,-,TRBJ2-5,TGTGCCAGCAGCTTAGCGGACAGATCCCAAGAGACCCAGTACTTC,CASSLADRSQETQYF
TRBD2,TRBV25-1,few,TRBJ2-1,TGTGCCAGCAGTGAGGGACTAGCGGGAAACAATGAGCAGTTCTTC,CASSEGLAGNNEQFF
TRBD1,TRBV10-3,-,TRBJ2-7,TGTACCATCAGTGAGTCTTGGGACAGGGGGCGCGTCCACGAGCAGTACTTC,CTISESWDRGRVHEQYF
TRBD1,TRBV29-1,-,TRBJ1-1,TGCAGCGTTGAAGACGGTTCAAGGACAGGGAGGACTGAAGCTTTCTTT,CSVEDGSRTGRTEAFF
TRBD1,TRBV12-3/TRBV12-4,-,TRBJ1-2,TGTGCCAGCAGTTTGACAGGGGGTTTCACCTTC,CASSLTGGFTF
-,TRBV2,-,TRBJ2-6,TGTGCCAGCAGCGATCGACGCTCTGGGGCCAACGTCCTGACTTTC,CASSDRRSGANVLTF
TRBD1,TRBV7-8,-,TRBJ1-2,TGTGCCAGCAGCTTAGGGAGACGGGACAGGGGCGGCTACACCTTC,CASSLGRRDRGGYTF
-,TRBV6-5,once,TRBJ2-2,TGTGCCAGCATGTTCGGAGTAGCGGTTACCGGGGAGCTGTTTTTT,CASMFGVAVTGELFF
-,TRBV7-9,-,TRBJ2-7,TGTGCCAGCAGCCCCCCACGGGGTCCTTACGAGCAGTACTTC,CASSPPRGPYEQYF
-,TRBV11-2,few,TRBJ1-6,TGTGCCAGCAGCTTAGGTCCAGGGGCGAATTCACCCCTCCACTTT,CASSLGPGANSPLHF
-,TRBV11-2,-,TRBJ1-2,TGTGCCAGCAGCTCGCCCCCGGGGCGCACCTATGGCTACACCTTC,CASSSPPGRTYGYTF
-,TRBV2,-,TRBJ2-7,TGTGCCAGCAGTGAAACAGATGCCTACGAGCAGTACTTC,CASSETDAYEQYF
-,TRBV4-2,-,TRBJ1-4,TGTGCCAGCAGCCCACCCACGGCAGGGACTAATGAAAAACTGTTTTTT,CASSPPTAGTNEKLFF
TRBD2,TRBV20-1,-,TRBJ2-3,TGCAGTGCGGACGGGGGGGCCTATCGTGGCACAGATACGCAGTATTTT,CSADGGAYRGTDTQYF